This TCR beta chain was recovered during a study of blood T cell repertoires in COVID-19. In the study overall: Both acute and convalescent COVID-19 samples were obtained from the United States, Italy and Spain. From T cells, B-cell-depleted T cells, or PBMCs came the material, which was cDNA or gDNA.

This CDR3 has 15 residues. CDR1 LNHDA and CDR2 SQIVND come from the germline V gene (reference sequence). V dropped 3 bases and J dropped 9 bases, with 18 bases sitting between them. Methods used by the authors: Nucleated cell counts were estimated from reference gene primer amplification. Produced via immunoSEQ multiplex PCR; TCRdb's table is partial and in-frame only. V, J and clone size are those of that table, while D and trimming were read from the DNA. Among 43,000 or so clones listed, 70% to 90% were seen once. This clonotype was sampled from a man aged 55 to 70 with active COVID-19. Sequencing was done on a sample of peripheral blood. This rearrangement joins TRBV19 to TRBJ2-1, with a weak D call TRBD2 (6 bases). CDR3 sequence: CASSMRWDSGGEQFF. The CDR3 DNA sequence: TGTGCCAGTAGTATGCGCTGGGATAGCGGAGGTGAGCAGTTCTTC.